The 11 T cell receptor beta chains below come from one sample, sequenced in a study of blood T cells in healthy people across ages. A J-beta primer mix and a sample-barcoded 5' primer were used in a second PCR of roughly 6 to 11 cycles. Using its own MiXCR run on the 5' RACE reads, TCRdb lists one record per CDR3 protein. The profile covers fewer than 2,000,000 distinct CDR3 sequences, with about 31% appearing a single time and about 11% taken by the ten largest. The sequencing input was blood. Receptors originate from a woman in her 30s in good health.

In this sample, this clonotype turned up a few times. The chain combines TRBV9 with TRBJ2-3, with 8 nucleotides matching TRBD2. CDR3 length: 15 amino acids. V dropped 5 bases and J dropped 1; count of bases not matched to a gene: 6. From germline, CDR1 is SGDLS and CDR2 YYNGEE. The CDR3 nucleotides are TGTGCCAGCAGTGGTCGGGGGGGCGGCACAGATACGCAGTATTTT. Translating gives CASSGRGGGTDTQYF.

The chain couples TRBV11-1 to TRBJ1-5, with TRBD1 matching over 8 bases. Germline CDR1 reads SGHAT; CDR2 reads FQDESV (reference sequence). The trim removed 4 bases at V and 0 bases at J, leaving 17 bases unmatched. The CDR3 consists of 20 residues. The DNA for the CDR3 is TGTGCCAGCAGCTGCGATGGGACAGGTACAGAGAACCTTAGCAATCAGCCCCAGCATTTT. This codes for CASSCDGTGTENLSNQPQHF.

This clonotype was detected a few times. The V gene is TRBV12-3 or TRBV12-4, the J gene TRBJ2-1; 7 nucleotides align to TRBD1. This CDR3 spans 15 amino acids. The V and J ends lost 6 bases and 2 bases, in that order; junction bases with no gene match: 7. CDR3 nucleotide sequence: TGTGCCAGCAGGAAACAGGGGCCCACCTACAATGAGCAGTTCTTC. It encodes CASRKQGPTYNEQFF.

This clonotype was observed at least ten times. The genes are TRBV20-1 and TRBJ2-4, with D perhaps matching TRBD2 (5 bases). Germline values: CDR1 DFQATT, CDR2 SNEGSKA (reference sequence). V lost 6 bases, J lost 3 bases, and 9 bases lay in between. The CDR3 is 12 amino acids. In DNA form, the CDR3 reads TGCAGTGCCGCGGACTTCAAAAACATTCAGTACTTC. Translation gives CSAADFKNIQYF.

This clonotype has a handful of counts. This sequence joins TRBV20-1 and TRBJ2-7, with 10 bases that match TRBD2. The V segment lost 6 bases and the J segment 1 base; nucleotides outside the gene matches: 9. This CDR3 region has 15 residues. Germline CDR1 DFQATT, CDR2 SNEGSKA (reference sequence). CDR3 bases: TGCAGTGCCACTAGCGGGATTGGGGGGTCCTACGAGCAGTACTTC. This codes for CSATSGIGGSYEQYF.

This clonotype was counted once. The V and J genes are TRBV12-3 or TRBV12-4 and TRBJ1-6; no reliable D call. There are 14 residues in the CDR3. V dropped 3 bases and J dropped 7 bases, with 10 bases sitting between them. The CDR3 is CASSFTAGNSPLHF. The CDR3 region has the DNA TGTGCCAGCAGTTTTACAGCGGGAAATTCACCCCTCCACTTT.

This clonotype showed up just a few times. This sequence joins TRBV6-1 and TRBJ2-1, with 14 bases matching TRBD2. J lost 7 bases, V lost 3 bases, and 2 bases had no gene match. The CDR3 is made up of 15 amino acids. The germline V gene has CDR1 MNHNS and CDR2 SASEGT. CDR3 DNA: TGTGCCAGCAGTGAGGGACTAGCGGGAGCGAATGAGCAGTTCTTC. This sequence encodes CASSEGLAGANEQFF.

The chain employs TRBV14 and TRBJ2-7, with D unclear. The DNA end is a closer match to TRBJ2-5, so the J assignment may be wrong. Germline V gives CDR1 SGHDN, CDR2 FVKESK. CDR3 length equals 13 residues. The CDR3 DNA follows: TGTGCCAGCAGCCGCCAGATGCGGGAGACCCAGTACTTC. The encoded protein is CASSRQMRETQYF.

This rearrangement joins TRBV20-1 to TRBJ1-1; D not certain. Per the germline V gene, CDR1 is DFQATT and CDR2 is SNEGSKA (reference sequence). CDR3 length: 10 residues. DNA of the CDR3: TGCAGCCACGGGGACACTGAAGCTTTCTTT. It is translated as CSHGDTEAFF.

This clonotype came up a few times. The chain joins TRBV6-6 to TRBJ2-3, with D perhaps TRBD2 (6 bases). V lost 7 bases, J lost 2 bases, and 7 bases lay in between. The germline V gene has CDR1 MNHNY and CDR2 SVGAGI (reference sequence). The CDR3 is 12 amino acids. The CDR3 region is CASIADTDTQYF. As DNA, the CDR3 is TGTGCCAGCATAGCGGACACAGATACGCAGTATTTT.

The chain recombines TRBV7-9 with TRBJ2-7; TRBD1 might be the D (5 bases). This CDR3 spans 16 amino acids. Trimming took 5 bases from V and 5 from J, leaving 22 bases between them. In germline, CDR1 is SEHNR, CDR2 FQNEAQ (reference sequence). The CDR3 reads CASSPLDTSWMDEQYF. For the CDR3, the DNA is TGTGCCAGCAGCCCTTTGGACACCTCTTGGATGGACGAGCAGTACTTC.